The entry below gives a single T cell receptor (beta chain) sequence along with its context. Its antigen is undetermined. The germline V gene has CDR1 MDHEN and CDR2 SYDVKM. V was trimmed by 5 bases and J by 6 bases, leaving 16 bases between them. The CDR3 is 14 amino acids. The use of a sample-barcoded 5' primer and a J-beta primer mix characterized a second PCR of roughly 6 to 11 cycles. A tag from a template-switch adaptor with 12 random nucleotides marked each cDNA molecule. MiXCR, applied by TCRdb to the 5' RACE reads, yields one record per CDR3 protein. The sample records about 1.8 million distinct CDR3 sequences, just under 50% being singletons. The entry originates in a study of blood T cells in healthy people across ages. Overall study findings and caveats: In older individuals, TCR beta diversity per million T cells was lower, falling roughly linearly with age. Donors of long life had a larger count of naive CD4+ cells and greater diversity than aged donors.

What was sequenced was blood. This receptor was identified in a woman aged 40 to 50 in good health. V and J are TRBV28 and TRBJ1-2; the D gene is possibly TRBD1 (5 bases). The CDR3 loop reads CASSLPPDIHGYTF. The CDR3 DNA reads TGTGCCAGCAGTCTCCCTCCGGACATCCATGGCTACACCTTC.